Below, 3 T cell receptor beta chains from the same sample are listed, as sequenced in a study of control samples from healthy donors and cancer patients. Clones were read by immunoSEQ multiplex PCR, and TCRdb kept only the in-frame ones, dropping some. The profile shows approximately 40,000 clones, 80% to 95% of them singletons. Sequenced input: blood. The source is a woman aged 45-65 years in good health.

The CDR3 reads CASSPPFQGAPKQYF. DNA of the CDR3: TGTGCCAGCTCACCACCGTTCCAGGGGGCGCCGAAGCAGTACTTC. This chain joins TRBV18 and TRBJ2-7; 8 bases map to TRBD1. V dropped 0 bases and J dropped 8; count of bases not matched to a gene: 9. This CDR3 spans 15 amino acids. Germline CDR1 and CDR2: KGHSH and LQKENI.

The chain joins TRBV7-9 to TRBJ2-2; TRBD1 agrees at 7 bases. Germline V gives CDR1 SEHNR, CDR2 FQNEAQ (reference sequence). The CDR3 loop spans 14 amino acids. With V trimmed by 4 bases and J by 4 bases, 3 bases remained unmatched. The CDR3 DNA follows: TGTGCCAGCAGCTCAGGGGGATTCACCGGGGAGCTGTTTTTT. It is translated as CASSSGGFTGELFF.

J is TRBJ2-1 and V is TRBV6-2 or TRBV6-3, with D possibly called TRBD1 or TRBD2 (6 bases each). Per the germline V gene, CDR1 is MNHEY and CDR2 is SVGEGT. This CDR3 spans 16 amino acids. Trimming left V 3 bases short and J 4 bases short, with 16 bases between. The CDR3 here is CASSYVWGDIYNEQFF. The CDR3 DNA follows: TGTGCCAGCAGTTATGTGTGGGGGGACATATACAATGAGCAGTTCTTC.